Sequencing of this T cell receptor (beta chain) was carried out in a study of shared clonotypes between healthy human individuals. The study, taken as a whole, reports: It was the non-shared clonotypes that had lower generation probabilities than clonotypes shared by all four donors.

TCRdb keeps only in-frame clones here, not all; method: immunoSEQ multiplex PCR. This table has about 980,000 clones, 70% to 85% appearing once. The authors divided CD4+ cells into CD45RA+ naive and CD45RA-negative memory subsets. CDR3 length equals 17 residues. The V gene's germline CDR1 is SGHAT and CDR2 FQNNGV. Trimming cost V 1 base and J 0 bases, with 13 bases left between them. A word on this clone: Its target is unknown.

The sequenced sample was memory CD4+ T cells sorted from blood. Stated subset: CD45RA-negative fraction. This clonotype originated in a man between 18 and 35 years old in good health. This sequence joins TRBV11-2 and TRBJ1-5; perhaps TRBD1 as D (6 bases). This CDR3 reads CASSLAAGAVSNQPQHF. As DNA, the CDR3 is TGTGCCAGCAGCTTAGCTGCGGGGGCCGTTAGCAATCAGCCCCAGCATTTT.